This T cell receptor beta chain was captured in a study of T cells in Graves' hyperthyroidism and ophthalmopathy. Extraction of PBMCs used roughly 9.3 ml of fresh peripheral blood. Authors of the study amplified TCR beta CDR3 regions from RNA transcripts. First-round RT-PCR of the TCR CDR3 relied on the HTBI primer set. TCRdb reprocessed the multiplex PCR reads via MiXCR and lists one record per CDR3 protein. Of about 99,000 distinct CDR3 sequences in the sample, approximately 50% are singletons; the top ten hold approximately 24%. This clonotype was detected ten times or more. The CDR3 totals 12 residues. Germline CDR1 and CDR2: MDHEN and SYDVKM. The ends were cut back, 3 bases at V and 0 bases at J, with 2 bases in the middle.

The J gene is TRBJ1-1, the V gene TRBV28; D is unclear. The sequenced material came from blood. The source is a man between 35 and 55 years old with Graves' hyperthyroidism. CDR3 sequence: CASSLVNTEAFF. The CDR3, as DNA: TGTGCCAGCAGTTTGGTGAACACTGAAGCTTTCTTT.